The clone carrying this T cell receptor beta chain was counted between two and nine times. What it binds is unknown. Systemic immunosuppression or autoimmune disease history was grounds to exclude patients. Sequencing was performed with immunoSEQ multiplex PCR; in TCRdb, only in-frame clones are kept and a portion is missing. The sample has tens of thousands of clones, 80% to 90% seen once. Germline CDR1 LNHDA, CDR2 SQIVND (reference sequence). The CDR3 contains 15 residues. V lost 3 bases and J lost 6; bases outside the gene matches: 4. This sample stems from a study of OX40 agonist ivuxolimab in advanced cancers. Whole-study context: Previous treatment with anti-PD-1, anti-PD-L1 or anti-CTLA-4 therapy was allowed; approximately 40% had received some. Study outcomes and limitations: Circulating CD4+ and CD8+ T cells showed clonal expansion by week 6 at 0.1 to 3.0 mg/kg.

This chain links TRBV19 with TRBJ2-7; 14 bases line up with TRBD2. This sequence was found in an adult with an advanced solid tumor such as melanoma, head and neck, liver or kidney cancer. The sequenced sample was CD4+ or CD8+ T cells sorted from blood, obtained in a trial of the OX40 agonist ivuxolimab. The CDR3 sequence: CASSMTSGRASEQYF. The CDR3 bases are TGTGCCAGTAGTATGACTAGCGGGAGGGCCAGCGAGCAGTACTTC.